One and the same sample provided the 9 T cell receptor beta chains below, sequenced in a study of T cells in Graves' hyperthyroidism and ophthalmopathy. The TCR beta CDR3 regions underwent amplification using RNA transcripts as the source. The TCR CDR3 first-round RT-PCR relied on the HTBI primer set. TCRdb re-derived calls from the multiplex PCR reads in MiXCR, one entry per CDR3 protein. The table lists roughly 260,000 distinct CDR3 sequences, about 15% of them singletons. Sequenced input: blood. All receptors derive from a woman aged 40 to 49 with Graves' hyperthyroidism that later progressed to Graves' ophthalmopathy.

This clonotype was picked up many times. This chain joins TRBV12-3 or TRBV12-4 and TRBJ2-5; 8 bases match TRBD2. After removal of 6 bases from V and 6 bases from J, the junction contained 9 bases not matched to a gene. CDR3 size: 14 residues. CDR3 DNA sequence: TGTGCCAGCAGGTCCGGGGGGGGGAGAAAGACCCAGTACTTC. This translates into CASRSGGGRKTQYF.

This rearrangement joins TRBV5-4 to TRBJ1-1; D remains unclear. The V end lost 5 bases, the J end lost 1 base, and 9 bases lay between the germline ends. Germline V gives CDR1 SGHNT, CDR2 YYREEE (reference sequence). The CDR3 length is 13 residues. The CDR3 DNA sequence: TGTGCCAGCAGGAAATTAGGGAACACTGAAGCTTTCTTT. It encodes CASRKLGNTEAFF.

This clonotype was counted only a few times. The J gene is TRBJ1-4, the V gene TRBV20-1, with D maybe TRBD1 (5 bases). The germline V gene encodes CDR1 DFQATT and CDR2 SNEGSKA (reference sequence). The CDR3 has 13 residues. The ends were cut back, 5 bases at V and 3 bases at J, with 10 bases in the middle. CDR3 region: CSAWGGPNEKLFF. Here the CDR3 DNA reads TGCAGTGCTTGGGGCGGACCTAATGAAAAACTGTTTTTT.

This clonotype was found a few times. The rearrangement links TRBV5-1 to TRBJ1-5; 7 bases agree with TRBD1. CDR1 is SGHRS and CDR2 is YFSETQ in the germline V gene. This CDR3 contains 14 residues. Trimming removed 2 bases from V and 4 bases from J; junction bases left unmatched: 3. Written as DNA, the CDR3 is TGCGCCAGCAGCTTAGGGGGACAGAATCAGCCCCAGCATTTT. Protein sequence: CASSLGGQNQPQHF. The entire variable domain, with the rest obtained from reference TRBV5-1 and TRBJ1-5, is as follows: KAGVTQTPRYLIKTRGQQVTLSCSPISGHRSVSWYQQTPGQGLQFLFEYFSETQRNKGNFPGRFSGRQFSNSRSEMNVSTLELGDSALYLCASSLGGQNQPQHFGDGTRLSIL.

This clonotype was counted ten times or more. The chain links TRBV28 to TRBJ2-7; TRBD1 is a possible D gene (6 bases). The V end lost 6 bases, the J end lost 4 bases, and 16 bases lay between the germline ends. Per germline, CDR1 MDHEN and CDR2 SYDVKM. The CDR3 contains 14 residues. CDR3 protein: CASSIPGHHYEQYF. CDR3 nucleotide sequence: TGTGCCAGCAGCATCCCGGGACATCATTACGAGCAGTACTTC.

This clonotype was picked up a small number of times. V gene TRBV4-1 combines with J gene TRBJ2-7; TRBD1 matches at 7 bases. Germline V lookup: CDR1 MGHRA, CDR2 YSYEKL. The junction had 2 bases not matched to a gene; V was cut back by 0 bases and J by 6 bases. The CDR3 sequence is 13 residues long. The CDR3 DNA sequence: TGCGCCAGCAGCCAAGACTCAGGGGGCGAGCAGTACTTC. Its protein product is CASSQDSGGEQYF.

The sample holds many counts of this clonotype. This rearrangement joins TRBV24-1 to TRBJ2-1; 8 bases are a match to TRBD1. Germline CDR1 is KGHDR and CDR2 is SFDVKD. CDR3 length: 16 residues. The V segment lost 4 bases and the J segment 5 bases; nucleotides outside the gene matches: 9. The CDR3 is CATSDLVDRDHNEQFF. The DNA of the CDR3 is TGTGCCACCAGTGACCTAGTGGACAGGGATCACAATGAGCAGTTCTTC.

This clonotype was seen repeatedly, ten times or more. The rearrangement uses TRBV3-1 and TRBJ2-1; the match to TRBD2 covers 12 bases. The CDR3 is 17 residues long. Trimming took 4 bases from V and 7 from J; bases not matched to a gene: 11. Per germline, CDR1 LGHDT and CDR2 YNNKEL (reference sequence). In DNA form, the CDR3 reads TGTGCCAGCAGCCCCAAGCTGGCTAGCGGGAGGGGGAATGAGCAGTTCTTC. This sequence encodes CASSPKLASGRGNEQFF.

This clonotype was counted a few times. One end of the junction varies from germline; a read error may be responsible. V usage is TRBV20-1 and J usage is TRBJ2-1; tentative D call: TRBD2 (6 bases). The CDR3 runs to 16 residues. Germline V gene sequence: CDR1 DFQATT, CDR2 SNEGSKA (reference sequence). The DNA for the CDR3 is TGCAGTGCCAGAGATCCCGGGAGACGCTCCTACAATGAGCAGTTCTTC. Translating it yields CSARDPGRRSYNEQFF.